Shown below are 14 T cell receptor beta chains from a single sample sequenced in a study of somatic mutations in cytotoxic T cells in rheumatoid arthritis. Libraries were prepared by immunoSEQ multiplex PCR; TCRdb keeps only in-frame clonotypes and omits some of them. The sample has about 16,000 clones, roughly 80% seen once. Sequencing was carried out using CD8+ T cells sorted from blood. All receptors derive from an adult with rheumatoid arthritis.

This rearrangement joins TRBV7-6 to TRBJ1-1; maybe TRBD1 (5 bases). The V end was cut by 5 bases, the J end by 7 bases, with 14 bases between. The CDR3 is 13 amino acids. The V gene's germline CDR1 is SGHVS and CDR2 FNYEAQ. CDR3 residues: CASSPPGGGEAFF. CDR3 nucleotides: TGTGCCAGCAGCCCACCCGGGGGGGGTGAAGCTTTCTTT.

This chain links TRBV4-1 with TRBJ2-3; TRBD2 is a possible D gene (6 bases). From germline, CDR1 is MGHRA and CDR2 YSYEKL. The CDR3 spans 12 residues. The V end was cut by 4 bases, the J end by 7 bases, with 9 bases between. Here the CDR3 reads CASSPGSHTQYF. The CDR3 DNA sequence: TGCGCCAGCAGCCCCGGGAGTCATACGCAGTATTTT.

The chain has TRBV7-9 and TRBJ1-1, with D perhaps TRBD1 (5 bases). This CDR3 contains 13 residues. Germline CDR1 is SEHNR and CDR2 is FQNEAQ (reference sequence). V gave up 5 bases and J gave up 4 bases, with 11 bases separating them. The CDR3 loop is CASSRGSGTEAFF. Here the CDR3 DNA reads TGTGCCAGCAGCCGGGGGAGTGGCACTGAAGCTTTCTTT.

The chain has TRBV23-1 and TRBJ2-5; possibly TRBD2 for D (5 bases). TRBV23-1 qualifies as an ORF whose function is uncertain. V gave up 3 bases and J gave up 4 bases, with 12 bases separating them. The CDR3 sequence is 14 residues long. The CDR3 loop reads CASSHGEGSETQYF. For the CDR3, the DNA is TGCGCCAGCAGTCACGGGGAAGGGTCAGAGACCCAGTACTTC.

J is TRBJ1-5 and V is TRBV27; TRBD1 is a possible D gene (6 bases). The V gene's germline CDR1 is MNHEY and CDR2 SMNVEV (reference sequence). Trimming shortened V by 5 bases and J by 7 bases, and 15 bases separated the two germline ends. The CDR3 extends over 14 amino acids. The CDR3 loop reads CASSVIQGRQPQHF. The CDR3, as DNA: TGTGCCAGCAGTGTTATACAGGGTCGGCAGCCCCAGCATTTT.

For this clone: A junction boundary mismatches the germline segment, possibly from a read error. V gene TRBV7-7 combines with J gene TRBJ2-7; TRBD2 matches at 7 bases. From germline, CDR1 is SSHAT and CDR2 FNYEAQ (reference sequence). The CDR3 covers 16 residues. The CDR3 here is CASSPREGGGAYEQYF. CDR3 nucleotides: TGTGCTAGCAGCCCCAGGGAGGGCGGAGGGGCATACGAGCAGTACTTC.

As DNA, the CDR3 is TGCACCAGCAGCCGCAGACATCTAGCTAATGAAAAACTGTTTTTT. This gives the protein CTSSRRHLANEKLFF. The rearrangement uses TRBV1 and TRBJ1-4. TRBV1 is deemed a pseudogene. The length of the CDR3 is 15 residues.

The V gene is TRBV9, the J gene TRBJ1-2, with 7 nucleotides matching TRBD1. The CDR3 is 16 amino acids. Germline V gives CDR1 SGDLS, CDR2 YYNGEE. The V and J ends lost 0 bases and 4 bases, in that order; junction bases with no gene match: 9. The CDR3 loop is CASSVASAGGFYGYTF. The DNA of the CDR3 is TGTGCCAGCAGCGTAGCTTCGGCAGGGGGTTTCTATGGCTACACCTTC. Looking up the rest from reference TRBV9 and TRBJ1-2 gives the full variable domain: DSGVTQTPKHLITATGQRVTLRCSPRSGDLSVYWYQQSLDQGLQFLIQYYNGEERAKGNILERFSAQQFPDLHSELNLSSLELGDSALYFCASSVASAGGFYGYTFGSGTRLTVV.

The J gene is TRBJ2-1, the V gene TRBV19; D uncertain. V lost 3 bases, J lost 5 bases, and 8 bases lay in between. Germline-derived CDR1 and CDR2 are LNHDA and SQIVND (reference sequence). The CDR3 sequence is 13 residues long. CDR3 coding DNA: TGTGCCAGTAGTATTATTGGTGACAATGAGCAGTTCTTC. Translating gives CASSIIGDNEQFF. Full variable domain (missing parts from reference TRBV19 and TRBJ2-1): DGGITQSPKYLFRKEGQNVTLSCEQNLNHDAMYWYRQDPGQGLRLIYYSQIVNDFQKGDIAEGYSVSREKKESFPLTVTSAQKNPTAFYLCASSIIGDNEQFFGPGTRLTVL.

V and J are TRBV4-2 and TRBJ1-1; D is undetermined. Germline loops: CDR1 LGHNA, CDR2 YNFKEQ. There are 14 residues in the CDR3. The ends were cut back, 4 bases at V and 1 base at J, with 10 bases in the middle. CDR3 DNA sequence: TGTGCCAGCAGCCCGGAACGGACGAACACTGAAGCTTTCTTT. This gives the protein CASSPERTNTEAFF.

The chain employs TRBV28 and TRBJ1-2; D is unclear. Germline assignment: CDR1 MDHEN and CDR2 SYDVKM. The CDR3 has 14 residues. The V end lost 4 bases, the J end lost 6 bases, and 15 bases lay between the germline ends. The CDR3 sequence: CASSSLYITHGYTF. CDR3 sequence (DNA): TGTGCCAGCAGTTCCCTATATATAACTCATGGCTACACCTTC.

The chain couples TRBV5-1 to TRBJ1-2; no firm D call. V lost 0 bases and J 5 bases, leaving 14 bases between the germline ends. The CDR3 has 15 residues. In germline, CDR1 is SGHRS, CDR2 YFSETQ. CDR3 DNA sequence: TGCGCCAGCAGCTTGGGGGTGGAGGAGTGGTATGGCTACACCTTC. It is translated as CASSLGVEEWYGYTF.

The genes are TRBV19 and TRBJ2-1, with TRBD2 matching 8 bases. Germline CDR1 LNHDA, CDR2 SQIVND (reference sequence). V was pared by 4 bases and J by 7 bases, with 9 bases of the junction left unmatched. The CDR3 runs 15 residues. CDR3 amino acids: CASSTYGGAGNEQFF. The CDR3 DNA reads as TGTGCCAGTAGTACCTACGGGGGGGCGGGAAATGAGCAGTTCTTC.

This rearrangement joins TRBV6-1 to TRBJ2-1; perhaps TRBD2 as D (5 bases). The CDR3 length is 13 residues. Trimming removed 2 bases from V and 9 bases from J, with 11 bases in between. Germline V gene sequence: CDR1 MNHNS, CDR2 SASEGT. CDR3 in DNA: TGTGCCAGCAGTGAACGGTACACTAGTGAGCAGTTCTTC. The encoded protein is CASSERYTSEQFF.